This paragraph covers one TCR beta chain sequence. What it binds is unknown. This record comes from a study of graft-versus-host responses after intestinal transplantation. Study details: Recipients had transplants, and these were multivisceral, liver-intestinal, or isolated intestinal.

The repertoire was sequenced with immunoSEQ multiplex PCR; TCRdb's copy has only in-frame clones and lacks some. The sample has over 90,000 clones, roughly nine tenths seen once. Between the trimmed V and J ends, which lost 6 bases and 6 bases, there was a span of 8 bases. The CDR3 length is 12 residues. Looked up from germline, CDR1 is MNHEY and CDR2 is SMNVEV (reference sequence). This specimen was unstimulated CD8+ T cells sorted from spleen or lymph node cells, taken before intestinal transplant. This TCR was sampled from a human donor who received an intestinal transplant. The chain recombines TRBV27 with TRBJ2-2; D gene ambiguous. CDR3 in amino acids: CASSQAAGELFF. The CDR3 DNA is TGTGCCAGCAGCCAGGCTGCCGGGGAGCTGTTTTTT.